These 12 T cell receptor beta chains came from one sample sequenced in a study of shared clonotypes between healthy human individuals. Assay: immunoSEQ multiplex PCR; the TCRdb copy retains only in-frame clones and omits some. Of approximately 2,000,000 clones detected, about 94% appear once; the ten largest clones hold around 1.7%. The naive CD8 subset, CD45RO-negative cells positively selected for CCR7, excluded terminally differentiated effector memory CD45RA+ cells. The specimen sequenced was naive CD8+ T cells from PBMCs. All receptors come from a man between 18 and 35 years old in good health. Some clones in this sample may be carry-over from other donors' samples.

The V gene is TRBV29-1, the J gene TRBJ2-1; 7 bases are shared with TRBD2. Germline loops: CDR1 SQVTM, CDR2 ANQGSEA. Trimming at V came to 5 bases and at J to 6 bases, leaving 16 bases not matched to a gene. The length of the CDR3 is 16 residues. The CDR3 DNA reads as TGCAGCGTTTTAAGACTATCCGGGACTACAACCAATGAGCAGTTCTTC. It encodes CSVLRLSGTTTNEQFF.

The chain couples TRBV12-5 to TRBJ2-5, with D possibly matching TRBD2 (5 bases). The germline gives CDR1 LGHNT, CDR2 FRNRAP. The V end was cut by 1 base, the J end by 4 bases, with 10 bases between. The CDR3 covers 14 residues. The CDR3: CASGLGESRETQYF. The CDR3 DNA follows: TGTGCTAGTGGTTTGGGGGAGAGTCGAGAGACCCAGTACTTC.

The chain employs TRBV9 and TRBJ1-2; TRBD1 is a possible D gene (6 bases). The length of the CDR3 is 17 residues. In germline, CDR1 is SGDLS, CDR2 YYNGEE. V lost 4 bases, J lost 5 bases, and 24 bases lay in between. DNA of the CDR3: TGTGCCAGCAGCTCCCGGCTCGAATTGAGGGGGAATTATGGCTACACCTTC. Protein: CASSSRLELRGNYGYTF.

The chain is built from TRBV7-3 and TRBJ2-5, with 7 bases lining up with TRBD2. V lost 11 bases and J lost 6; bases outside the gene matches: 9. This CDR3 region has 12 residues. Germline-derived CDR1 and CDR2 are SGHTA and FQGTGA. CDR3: CAPGGRAQTQYF. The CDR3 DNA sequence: TGTGCCCCGGGGGGTAGGGCGCAGACCCAGTACTTC.

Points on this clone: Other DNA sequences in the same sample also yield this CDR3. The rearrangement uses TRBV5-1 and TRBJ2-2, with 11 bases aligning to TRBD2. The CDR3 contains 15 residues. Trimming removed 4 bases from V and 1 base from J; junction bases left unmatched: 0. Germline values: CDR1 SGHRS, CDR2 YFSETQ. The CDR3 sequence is CASSLAGGNTGELFF. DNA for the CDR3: TGCGCCAGCAGCCTAGCGGGAGGGAACACCGGGGAGCTGTTTTTT.

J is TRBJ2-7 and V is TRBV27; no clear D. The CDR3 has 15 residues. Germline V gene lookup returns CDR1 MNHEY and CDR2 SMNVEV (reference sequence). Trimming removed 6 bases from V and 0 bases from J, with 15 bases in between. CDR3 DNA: TGTGCCAGCAGCCACAATTCGGACGGCTCCTACGAGCAGTACTTC. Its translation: CASSHNSDGSYEQYF.

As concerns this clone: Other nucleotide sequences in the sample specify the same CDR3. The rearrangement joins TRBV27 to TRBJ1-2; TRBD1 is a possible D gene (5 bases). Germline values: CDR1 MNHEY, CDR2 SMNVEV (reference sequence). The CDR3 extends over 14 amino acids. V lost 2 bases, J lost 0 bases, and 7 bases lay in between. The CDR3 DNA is TGTGCCAGCAGTTTAGGAGGGGCTAACTATGGCTACACCTTC. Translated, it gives CASSLGGANYGYTF.

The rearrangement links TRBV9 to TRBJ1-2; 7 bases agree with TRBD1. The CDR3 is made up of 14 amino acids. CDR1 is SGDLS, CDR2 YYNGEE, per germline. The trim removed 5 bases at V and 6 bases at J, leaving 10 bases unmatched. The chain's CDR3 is CASRPNTGTDGYTF. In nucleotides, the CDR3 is TGTGCCAGCAGGCCTAATACCGGGACAGATGGCTACACCTTC.

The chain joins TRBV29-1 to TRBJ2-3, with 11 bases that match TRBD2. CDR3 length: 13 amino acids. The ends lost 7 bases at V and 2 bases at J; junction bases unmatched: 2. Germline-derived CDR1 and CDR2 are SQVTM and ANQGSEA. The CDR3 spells CSALAGDTDTQYF. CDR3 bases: TGCAGCGCACTAGCGGGGGACACAGATACGCAGTATTTT.

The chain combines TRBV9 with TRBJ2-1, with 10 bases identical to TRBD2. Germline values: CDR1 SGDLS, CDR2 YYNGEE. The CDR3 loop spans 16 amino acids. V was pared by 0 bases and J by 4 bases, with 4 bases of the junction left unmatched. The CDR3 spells CASSVGGLALYNEQFF. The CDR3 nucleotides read TGTGCCAGCAGCGTAGGGGGACTAGCGCTTTACAATGAGCAGTTCTTC.

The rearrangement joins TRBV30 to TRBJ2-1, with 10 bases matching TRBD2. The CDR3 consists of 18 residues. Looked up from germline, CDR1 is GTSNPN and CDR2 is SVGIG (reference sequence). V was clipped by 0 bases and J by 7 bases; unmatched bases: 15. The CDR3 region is CAWSVLNQTSGRWNEQFF. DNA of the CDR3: TGTGCCTGGAGTGTCCTAAACCAGACTAGCGGGCGCTGGAATGAGCAGTTCTTC.

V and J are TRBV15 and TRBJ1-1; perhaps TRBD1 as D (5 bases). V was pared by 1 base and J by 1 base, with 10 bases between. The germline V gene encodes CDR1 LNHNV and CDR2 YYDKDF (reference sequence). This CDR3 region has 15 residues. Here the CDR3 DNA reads TGTGCCACCAGCAGAGTTGTGGGGGAGAACACTGAAGCTTTCTTT. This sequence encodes CATSRVVGENTEAFF. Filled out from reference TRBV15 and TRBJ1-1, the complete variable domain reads DAMVIQNPRYQVTQFGKPVTLSCSQTLNHNVMYWYQQKSSQAPKLLFHYYDKDFNNEADTPDNFQSRRPNTSFCFLDIRSPGLGDTAMYLCATSRVVGENTEAFFGQGTRLTVV.